Here is one TCR beta chain with its context. Its target is not known. Additional DNA sequences in this sample encode the identical CDR3. Several immunoSEQ plates received, in even portions, the genomic DNA of each subset. Sequenced by immunoSEQ multiplex PCR; TCRdb stores in-frame clones only, minus some. The table includes some 2,100,000 clones, 95% detected once. Germline V gives CDR1 SGDLS, CDR2 YYNGEE. V was clipped by 0 bases and J by 3 bases, with 10 bases between them. The CDR3 length is 14 residues. The source of the sample is a study of shared clonotypes between healthy human individuals. General study results and limits: Sequencing depth was expected to affect clonotype sharing among donors.

Recent vaccinations or acute infections were absent in the healthy HIV-negative adult donors. The receptor's source is a man aged 18 to 35 in good health. The rearrangement links TRBV9 to TRBJ2-7; D possibly matches TRBD1 or TRBD2 (6 bases each). The material sequenced was naive CD4+ T cells sorted from blood. The subset: CD45RA+ positively selected. The CDR3 protein is CASSVDGGSYEQYF. The DNA of the CDR3 is TGTGCCAGCAGCGTAGACGGGGGCAGCTACGAGCAGTACTTC.